The 28 T cell receptor beta chains given below trace back to one sample, sequenced in a study of blood T cell repertoires in COVID-19. This table comes from immunoSEQ multiplex PCR, and its TCRdb copy is limited to in-frame clones, with some not included. The sample has about 200,000 clones, just under 90% seen once. Material for sequencing was PBMCs or T cells enriched from blood (not recorded which). These receptors all stem from a woman aged 25 to 45 with acute COVID-19.

Worth noting for this clone: Other DNA sequences in the same sample also yield this CDR3. The chain recombines TRBV28 with TRBJ1-1, with a weak D call TRBD1 (5 bases). CDR3 length: 13 residues. With 6 bases removed from V and 1 base from J, the gap between germline ends came to 9 bases. Germline V gene lookup returns CDR1 MDHEN and CDR2 SYDVKM. The CDR3 nucleotides read TGTGCCAGCAGCCTCGGACAGAACACTGAAGCTTTCTTT. This gives the protein CASSLGQNTEAFF.

V gene TRBV9 combines with J gene TRBJ2-1; 11 bases fit TRBD2. V was pared by 3 bases and J by 1 base, with 15 bases of the junction left unmatched. Per the germline V gene, CDR1 is SGDLS and CDR2 is YYNGEE. The CDR3 is 20 residues long. Here the CDR3 reads CASSASSGGGPRSSYNEQFF. In DNA form, the CDR3 reads TGTGCCAGCAGCGCCAGTAGCGGGGGGGGCCCTCGGTCATCCTACAATGAGCAGTTCTTC.

This clone ranks as medium-sized (0.01 to 0.1%). The genes are TRBV5-5 and TRBJ2-1; D may be TRBD2 (7 bases). Germline loops: CDR1 SGHKS, CDR2 YYEKEE (reference sequence). Trimming removed 1 base at V and 7 bases at J, with 15 bases between. This CDR3 region has 15 residues. In nucleotides, the CDR3 is TGTGCCAGCAGCTTGATTGCGGGGGCGCCGAATGAGCAGTTCTTC. Translated: CASSLIAGAPNEQFF.

This clone has only a few counts. The genes are TRBV5-1 and TRBJ1-2; 8 positions match TRBD1. Germline V lookup: CDR1 SGHRS, CDR2 YFSETQ. The ends lost 3 bases at V and 3 bases at J; junction bases unmatched: 7. The CDR3 sequence is 15 residues long. The CDR3 DNA sequence: TGCGCCAGCAGCTGGGGGGCGGGACAGGACTATGGCTACACCTTC. Translated: CASSWGAGQDYGYTF.

V gene TRBV3-1 (or the pseudogene TRBV3-2) combines with J gene TRBJ2-3; 7 nucleotides align to TRBD2. The CDR3 runs 16 residues. The germline V gene encodes CDR1 LGHDT and CDR2 YNNKEL (reference sequence). V trimming: 2 bases; J trimming: 1 base; junction bases outside the gene matches: 6. The CDR3 coding sequence is TGTGCCAGCAGCCAAAATGGCGGGGGACGCACAGATACGCAGTATTTT. Protein: CASSQNGGGRTDTQYF.

The chain combines TRBV7-9 with TRBJ1-2, with TRBD1 identical over 7 bases. Germline V lookup: CDR1 SEHNR, CDR2 FQNEAQ (reference sequence). V was pared by 5 bases and J by 8 bases, with 11 bases of the junction left unmatched. This CDR3 is built from 14 residues. The CDR3 bases are TGTGCCAGCAGCCAAGCGGGCAGGGGGAACGGCTACACCTTC. Translation: CASSQAGRGNGYTF.

The rearrangement joins TRBV29-1 to TRBJ2-7, with 10 bases matching TRBD1. The trim removed 7 bases at V and 5 bases at J, leaving 8 bases unmatched. Germline V gives CDR1 SQVTM, CDR2 ANQGSEA. The length of the CDR3 is 13 residues. The chain's CDR3 is CSALTGGTDEQYF. The DNA of the CDR3 is TGCAGCGCTTTGACAGGGGGCACCGACGAGCAGTACTTC.

The chain carries TRBV30 and TRBJ2-2, with D possibly TRBD1 on 6 matching bases. This CDR3 has 13 residues. The V end was cut by 5 bases, the J end by 5 bases, with 12 bases between. The germline V gene has CDR1 GTSNPN and CDR2 SVGIG (reference sequence). The CDR3 loop is CAWRTAGTGELFF. The CDR3, as DNA: TGTGCCTGGCGGACAGCCGGAACCGGGGAGCTGTTTTTT. Full variable domain (rest looked up from reference TRBV30 and TRBJ2-2): SQTIHQWPATLVQPVGSPLSLECTVEGTSNPNLYWYRQAAGRGLQLLFYSVGIGQISSEVPQNLSASRPQDRQFILSSKKLLLSDSGFYLCAWRTAGTGELFFGEGSRLTVL.

The rearrangement joins TRBV27 to TRBJ1-2; the match to TRBD1 covers 7 bases. CDR1 is MNHEY, CDR2 SMNVEV, per germline (reference sequence). V lost 6 bases to trimming and J lost 5 bases; unmatched junction nucleotides: 15. The CDR3 is made up of 16 amino acids. The CDR3 reads CASSPQYRGIFYGYTF. CDR3 in DNA: TGTGCCAGCAGCCCTCAATACAGGGGTATCTTTTATGGCTACACCTTC.

This chain links TRBV9 with TRBJ2-3; 8 bases match TRBD2. The CDR3 covers 18 residues. Germline V gene data show CDR1 as SGDLS and CDR2 as YYNGEE. V dropped 4 bases and J dropped 2; count of bases not matched to a gene: 15. As DNA, the CDR3 is TGTGCCAGCAGCCCCGGGAGGCGGGGGGCTCCCTACACAGATACGCAGTATTTT. Its protein product is CASSPGRRGAPYTDTQYF.

The V call is TRBV6-5, the J call TRBJ2-4, with 8 bases that match TRBD1. J was trimmed by 2 bases and V by 6 bases; bases with no gene match: 6. There are 15 residues in the CDR3. The V gene's germline CDR1 is MNHEY and CDR2 SVGAGI. CDR3 DNA sequence: TGTGCCAGCAGACGGACAGGGTATACCAAAAACATTCAGTACTTC. Translated: CASRRTGYTKNIQYF.

The V call is TRBV3-1 (or the pseudogene TRBV3-2), the J call TRBJ1-5, with D possibly being TRBD1 (6 bases). Germline V CDR1 and CDR2: LGHDT, YNNKEL (reference sequence). V was trimmed by 6 bases and J by 0 bases, leaving 18 bases between them. The CDR3 covers 17 residues. The CDR3 coding sequence is TGTGCCAGCAGTAATACCCGGGACACGACTAGCAATCAGCCCCAGCATTTT. Its translation is CASSNTRDTTSNQPQHF.

The count of this clone is one. The genes are TRBV28 and TRBJ1-4, with 7 bases aligning to TRBD1. This CDR3 has 12 amino acids. Per the germline V gene, CDR1 is MDHEN and CDR2 is SYDVKM. Trimming took 6 bases from V and 12 from J; bases not matched to a gene: 7. CDR3 in amino acids: CASRKGQQELFF. DNA for the CDR3: TGTGCCAGCAGGAAGGGACAGCAGGAACTGTTTTTT.

The J gene is TRBJ1-1, the V gene TRBV29-1; 10 nucleotides agree with TRBD1. Germline CDR1 SQVTM, CDR2 ANQGSEA. The ends lost 5 bases at V and 2 bases at J; junction bases unmatched: 2. CDR3 length equals 13 residues. The CDR3 reads CSVSTGGNTEAFF. The CDR3 bases are TGCAGCGTTTCGACAGGGGGCAACACTGAAGCTTTCTTT. The variable domain in full, completed from reference TRBV29-1 and TRBJ1-1, reads SAVISQKPSRDICQRGTSLTIQCQVDSQVTMMFWYRQQPGQSLTLIATANQGSEATYESGFVIDKFPISRPNLTFSTLTVSNMSPEDSSIYLCSVSTGGNTEAFFGQGTRLTVV.

This clone was seen a few times. The J gene is TRBJ1-1, the V gene TRBV15, with a possible D match to TRBD1 (6 bases). Germline CDR1 and CDR2: LNHNV and YYDKDF (reference sequence). This CDR3 has 15 residues. V lost 1 base and J lost 3, with 12 bases in between. CDR3 DNA sequence: TGTGCCACCAGCAGAGGGGGAGGGGGGGACACTGAAGCTTTCTTT. It encodes CATSRGGGGDTEAFF. Filled out from reference TRBV15 and TRBJ1-1, the complete variable domain reads DAMVIQNPRYQVTQFGKPVTLSCSQTLNHNVMYWYQQKSSQAPKLLFHYYDKDFNNEADTPDNFQSRRPNTSFCFLDIRSPGLGDTAMYLCATSRGGGGDTEAFFGQGTRLTVV.

This clone was counted only a few times. This chain connects TRBV6-5 to TRBJ1-1, with TRBD1 matching 9 bases. Germline V gives CDR1 MNHEY, CDR2 SVGAGI. Germline trimming cut 6 bases from V and 5 bases from J; bases unmatched to any gene: 4. The length of the CDR3 is 13 residues. CDR3 in amino acids: CASRQGARTEAFF. As DNA, the CDR3 is TGTGCCAGCAGACAGGGGGCGAGGACTGAAGCTTTCTTT.

A few counts support this clone. As DNA, the CDR3 is TGCGCCAGCAGCCAAGTAGGGGTCCTTTTGTACTTC. It encodes CASSQVGVLLYF. The chain employs TRBV4-1 and TRBJ2-7; a possible D gene is TRBD1 (5 bases). Germline loops: CDR1 MGHRA, CDR2 YSYEKL. Trimming removed 1 base from V and 12 bases from J, with 13 bases in between. The CDR3 spans 12 residues.

This rearrangement joins TRBV14 to TRBJ2-7; possible D gene TRBD1, 6 bases. From germline, CDR1 is SGHDN and CDR2 FVKESK. Trimming cost V 4 bases and J 7 bases, with 11 bases left between them. This CDR3 has 12 amino acids. In DNA form, the CDR3 reads TGTGCCAGCAGCCTCCTTGGGACAGAGCAGTACTTC. Translation: CASSLLGTEQYF. Combining the CDR3 with reference TRBV14 and TRBJ2-7 gives the whole variable domain EAGVTQFPSHSVIEKGQTVTLRCDPISGHDNLYWYRRVMGKEIKFLLHFVKESKQDESGMPNNRFLAERTGGTYSTLKVQPAELEDSGVYFCASSLLGTEQYFGPGTRLTVT.

The chain couples TRBV5-1 to TRBJ2-7, with D unclear. CDR3 length equals 16 residues. V was pared by 3 bases and J by 2 bases, with 18 bases between. The germline gives CDR1 SGHRS, CDR2 YFSETQ. CDR3 residues: CASSWSEASTTYEQYF. DNA for the CDR3: TGCGCCAGCAGCTGGTCCGAGGCTTCCACTACCTACGAGCAGTACTTC.

The V gene is TRBV4-1, the J gene TRBJ1-5; 11 positions match TRBD1. CDR3 length: 16 residues. The V gene's germline CDR1 is MGHRA and CDR2 YSYEKL. V lost 4 bases, J lost 6 bases, and 8 bases stayed unmatched. The CDR3 loop is CASSRTGQGAGQPQHF. For the CDR3, the DNA is TGCGCCAGCAGCCGAACAGGACAGGGGGCCGGTCAGCCCCAGCATTTT.

This sequence joins TRBV7-8 and TRBJ1-1; no clear D gene. V was pared by 2 bases and J by 8 bases, with 9 bases between. This CDR3 spans 12 amino acids. Looked up from germline, CDR1 is SGHVS and CDR2 is FQNEAQ. The CDR3 DNA reads as TGTGCCAGCAGCTTATCCCTCGGGGAAGCTTTCTTT. Its translation is CASSLSLGEAFF.

V usage is TRBV2 and J usage is TRBJ1-4; a possible D gene is TRBD1 (5 bases). Germline loops: CDR1 SNHLY, CDR2 FYNNEI. The CDR3 length is 14 residues. CDR3: CARGQRGQNEKLFF. The CDR3 DNA follows: TGTGCTAGGGGTCAGCGGGGCCAAAATGAAAAACTGTTTTTT.

The chain has TRBV28 and TRBJ1-4, with D maybe TRBD1 (5 bases). Germline CDR1 reads MDHEN; CDR2 reads SYDVKM. The CDR3 is 15 residues long. The V gene lost 5 bases and the J gene lost 0 bases, with 10 bases spanning the gap. The CDR3 DNA reads TGTGCCAGCAGTCCTCAACAGGCAACTAATGAAAAACTGTTTTTT. Protein sequence: CASSPQQATNEKLFF.

The chain recombines TRBV30 with TRBJ2-7; D is perhaps TRBD1 (6 bases). Germline loops: CDR1 GTSNPN, CDR2 SVGIG (reference sequence). This CDR3 has 12 residues. Trimming shortened V by 2 bases and J by 7 bases, and 12 bases separated the two germline ends. CDR3 coding DNA: TGTGCCTGGAGTTCTGGGGGCTCTGAGCAGTACTTC. This translates into CAWSSGGSEQYF. Supplemented by reference TRBV30 and TRBJ2-7, the full variable domain reads SQTIHQWPATLVQPVGSPLSLECTVEGTSNPNLYWYRQAAGRGLQLLFYSVGIGQISSEVPQNLSASRPQDRQFILSSKKLLLSDSGFYLCAWSSGGSEQYFGPGTRLTVT.

This chain connects TRBV24-1 to TRBJ2-1, with 11 nucleotides matching TRBD1. CDR1 and CDR2 (germline): KGHDR, SFDVKD. This CDR3 has 17 residues. The ends lost 4 bases at V and 6 bases at J; junction bases unmatched: 10. CDR3 sequence reads: CATSELTTGTGGNEQFF. The CDR3, as DNA: TGTGCCACCAGTGAGTTGACTACCGGGACAGGGGGCAATGAGCAGTTCTTC.

This clone was observed a handful of times. This chain joins TRBV9 and TRBJ2-2; TRBD2 is a possible D gene (6 bases). The germline CDR1 and CDR2 sequences are SGDLS and YYNGEE. Trimming left V 4 bases short and J 0 bases short, with 10 bases between. The CDR3 consists of 15 residues. CDR3: CASSRGTANTGELFF. The CDR3 DNA reads as TGTGCCAGCAGCCGGGGGACGGCGAACACCGGGGAGCTGTTTTTT.

This clone was found a few times. The chain is built from TRBV21-1 and TRBJ1-1; TRBD1 is taken as the D call from the table, unchecked against the DNA. TRBV21-1 is listed as a pseudogene. This CDR3 has 19 amino acids. The CDR3 here is CASSTKGRAGAPGNTEAFF. For the CDR3, the DNA is TGTGCCAGCAGCACGAAGGGTAGGGCAGGGGCCCCTGGTAACACTGAAGCTTTCTTT.

The gene calls are TRBV7-2 and TRBJ1-2, with 10 bases matching TRBD1. Germline values: CDR1 SGHTA, CDR2 FQGNSA. The V gene end was trimmed by 3 bases and the J gene end by 1 base; junction bases not matched to a gene: 2. There are 15 residues in the CDR3. The CDR3 reads CASSLGQGHNYGYTF. In nucleotides, the CDR3 is TGTGCCAGCAGCTTGGGACAGGGGCATAACTATGGCTACACCTTC.